The 27 T cell receptor beta chains presented below share a single source sample, sequenced in a study of response to subunit inactivated influenza vaccine. TCRdb recomputed calls from the RT-PCR reads with MiXCR, one row per CDR3 protein. The table shows 450,000 to 500,000 distinct CDR3 sequences, with 10% to 11% occurring only once. The source material was PBMCs from blood, sampled about 6 weeks after vaccination. The receptor set was obtained from a man aged 50 to 60 who received an inactivated influenza vaccine.

This clonotype was counted a few times. The rearrangement uses TRBV19 and TRBJ2-2; tentatively, D is TRBD1 (5 bases). The V gene's germline CDR1 is LNHDA and CDR2 SQIVND (reference sequence). The CDR3 is 14 residues long. V lost 3 bases to trimming and J lost 3 bases, with 8 bases between them. The CDR3 sequence is CASSMIRDTGELFF. For the CDR3, the DNA is TGTGCCAGTAGTATGATCAGGGACACCGGGGAGCTGTTTTTT.

This clonotype was seen only a few times. In DNA form, the CDR3 reads TGTGCCAGCTCAGGACAGGGGACCGGCTACACCTTC. It specifies CASSGQGTGYTF. V is TRBV18 and J is TRBJ1-2, with 9 nucleotides matching TRBD1. The CDR3 extends over 12 amino acids. Trimming cost V 5 bases and J 8 bases; bases outside gene matches: 3. Germline V gene lookup returns CDR1 KGHSH and CDR2 LQKENI.

The gene calls are TRBV6-2 or TRBV6-3 and TRBJ2-5; the match to TRBD2 covers 15 bases. The CDR3 contains 14 residues. The germline V gene encodes CDR1 MNHEY and CDR2 SVGEGT. Trimming cost V 8 bases and J 4 bases; bases outside gene matches: 2. This CDR3 reads CASGGLAGGETQYF. CDR3 DNA sequence: TGTGCCAGCGGGGGACTAGCGGGGGGAGAGACCCAGTACTTC.

This clonotype was counted between two and nine times. The V gene is TRBV20-1, the J gene TRBJ1-2; a possible D gene is TRBD1 (5 bases). The length of the CDR3 is 13 residues. Germline V lookup: CDR1 DFQATT, CDR2 SNEGSKA (reference sequence). V was pared by 3 bases and J by 2 bases, with 10 bases between. This chain's CDR3 is CSARVGGNYGYTF. CDR3 bases: TGCAGTGCTAGGGTCGGGGGAAACTATGGCTACACCTTC.

This clonotype was observed at least ten times. This chain connects TRBV15 to TRBJ2-5; TRBD2 is a possible D gene (5 bases). Germline-derived CDR1 and CDR2 are LNHNV and YYDKDF (reference sequence). CDR3 length: 16 amino acids. The germline V and J ends were trimmed by 0 bases and 5 bases, with 16 bases remaining between them. The CDR3: CATSRERALLGETQYF. The CDR3 DNA reads as TGTGCCACCAGCAGAGAGAGGGCCCTGCTTGGGGAGACCCAGTACTTC.

This chain joins TRBV20-1 and TRBJ1-3; a weak D match, TRBD1 (5 bases). This CDR3 is built from 14 residues. V was cut by 3 bases and J by 3 bases, with 12 bases left in between. Germline CDR1 DFQATT, CDR2 SNEGSKA (reference sequence). This CDR3 is CSASVQGIGNTIYF. In nucleotides, the CDR3 is TGCAGTGCTAGTGTCCAGGGTATTGGAAACACCATATATTTT.

The V and J genes are TRBV12-3 or TRBV12-4 and TRBJ2-7; 7 bases align to TRBD1. Unmatched junction bases numbered 9, after V lost 7 bases and J lost 6 bases. The CDR3 covers 13 residues. CDR3 residues: CASMRGLSSEQYF. The CDR3 DNA sequence: TGTGCCAGCATGAGGGGGCTGAGTAGCGAGCAGTACTTC.

Worth noting for this clonotype: This may stem from a read error, because a much larger clone lies one nucleotide away. The chain uses TRBV3-1 and TRBJ1-5; the D is unclear. The CDR3 extends over 12 amino acids. Germline assignment: CDR1 LGHDT and CDR2 YNNKEL (reference sequence). V was clipped by 8 bases and J by 4 bases, with 9 bases between them. CDR3 DNA sequence: TGTGCCAGCTCCGAGGCTAATCAGCCCCAGCATTTT. Translation: CASSEANQPQHF. The full variable domain, in which reference TRBV3-1 and TRBJ1-5 provide the parts outside the CDR3, is DTAVSQTPKYLVTQMGNDKSIKCEQNLGHDTMYWYKQDSKKFLKIMFSYNNKELIINETVPNRFSPKSPDKAHLNLHINSLELGDSAVYFCASSEANQPQHFGDGTRLSIL.

Many counts were recorded for this clonotype. The CDR3 sequence is CASSITTEGDTQYF. CDR3 nucleotide sequence: TGTGCCAGCAGTATTACGACGGAGGGAGATACGCAGTATTTT. This chain joins TRBV28 and TRBJ2-3; D perhaps matches TRBD2 (6 bases). Germline V gene data show CDR1 as MDHEN and CDR2 as SYDVKM. The length of the CDR3 is 14 residues. Trimming took off 5 bases at V and 5 bases at J, with 14 bases between the two ends.

In its sample, this clonotype was seen once. The chain is built from TRBV19 and TRBJ1-1; 7 nucleotides match TRBD1. This CDR3 spans 13 amino acids. From germline, CDR1 is LNHDA and CDR2 SQIVND (reference sequence). J lost 3 bases, V lost 5 bases, and 3 bases had no gene match. CDR3 nucleotide sequence: TGTGCCAGTAGTTATGGACAGGACACTGAAGCTTTCTTT. Protein sequence: CASSYGQDTEAFF.

This clonotype came up a few times. V and J are TRBV5-6 and TRBJ2-5; D is possibly TRBD1 (6 bases). This CDR3 spans 13 amino acids. Germline V gene lookup returns CDR1 SGHDT and CDR2 YYEEEE. Trimming took off 5 bases at V and 4 bases at J, with 12 bases between the two ends. The CDR3 protein is CASRETGSETQYF. The CDR3 nucleotides read TGTGCCAGCAGAGAAACAGGGTCAGAGACCCAGTACTTC.

The chain employs TRBV6-2 or TRBV6-3 and TRBJ2-1, with 9 bases aligning to TRBD2. CDR3 size: 15 residues. Germline CDR1 is MNHEY and CDR2 is SVGEGT. V shed 2 bases and J 8 bases; nucleotides not matched to a gene: 7. The CDR3 loop reads CASSYGRGGTDEQFF. CDR3 nucleotides: TGTGCCAGCAGTTACGGGCGGGGGGGTACCGATGAGCAGTTCTTC.

This clonotype appeared a few times. The chain joins TRBV28 to TRBJ1-4, with TRBD1 as a possible D gene (5 bases). V shed 6 bases and J shed 5 bases, with 10 bases lying between them. CDR3 length: 13 residues. CDR1 and CDR2 (germline): MDHEN, SYDVKM. The CDR3 protein is CASRQAMNEKLFF. Written as DNA, the CDR3 is TGTGCCAGCAGACAGGCTATGAATGAAAAACTGTTTTTT.

This chain joins TRBV5-1 and TRBJ2-7, with 10 bases aligning to TRBD1. CDR1 and CDR2 (germline): SGHRS, YFSETQ. V lost 0 bases, J lost 6 bases, and 6 bases stayed unmatched. The CDR3 extends over 15 amino acids. The DNA of the CDR3 is TGCGCCAGCAGCTTGGCTGGGACAGGGGCGTCCGAGCAGTACTTC. Protein product: CASSLAGTGASEQYF. The variable domain in full, completed from reference TRBV5-1 and TRBJ2-7, reads KAGVTQTPRYLIKTRGQQVTLSCSPISGHRSVSWYQQTPGQGLQFLFEYFSETQRNKGNFPGRFSGRQFSNSRSEMNVSTLELGDSALYLCASSLAGTGASEQYFGPGTRLTVT.

This clonotype was observed many times. The chain links TRBV6-2 or TRBV6-3 to TRBJ2-5; D is ambiguous. Trimming stripped 3 bases from V and 0 bases from J, with 8 bases between. CDR3 length: 14 residues. Germline V gives CDR1 MNHEY, CDR2 SVGEGT. The CDR3 here is CASSYWADQETQYF. The DNA of the CDR3 is TGTGCCAGCAGTTATTGGGCAGACCAAGAGACCCAGTACTTC.

This clonotype has only a few counts. This sequence joins TRBV7-2 and TRBJ2-2; D is unresolved. This CDR3 has 12 residues. Deletions cut 6 bases from V and 1 base from J, with 3 bases between. Germline CDR1 and CDR2: SGHTA and FQGNSA. CDR3 protein: CASRVNTGELFF. Written as DNA, the CDR3 is TGTGCCAGCAGGGTGAACACCGGGGAGCTGTTTTTT.

The gene calls are TRBV20-1 and TRBJ2-4, with D perhaps TRBD2 (5 bases). The CDR3 extends over 14 amino acids. Trimming took off 5 bases at V and 1 base at J, with 12 bases between the two ends. Germline V gene lookup returns CDR1 DFQATT and CDR2 SNEGSKA (reference sequence). The DNA of the CDR3 is TGCAGTGCTGGACTGGGAAACGCCAAAAACATTCAGTACTTC. Amino acids: CSAGLGNAKNIQYF.

This clonotype was seen many times. The chain joins TRBV28 to TRBJ2-3, with TRBD1 matching over 9 bases. Losses at the gene ends were 4 bases for V and 6 bases for J; bases not matched to a gene: 11. In germline, CDR1 is MDHEN, CDR2 SYDVKM. This CDR3 is built from 16 residues. The CDR3 DNA is TGTGCCAGCAGTTCCGCCGGGACAGGGTTACATGATACGCAGTATTTT. This translates into CASSSAGTGLHDTQYF.

The table lists this clonotype with many counts. This rearrangement joins TRBV6-2 or TRBV6-3 to TRBJ2-5; D is unresolved. Germline values: CDR1 MNHEY, CDR2 SVGEGT. This CDR3 spans 11 amino acids. V was clipped by 4 bases and J by 4 bases, with 4 bases between them. Here the CDR3 DNA reads TGTGCCAGCAGTTGGAGAGAGACCCAGTACTTC. Protein sequence: CASSWRETQYF.

The V call is TRBV20-1, the J call TRBJ2-3, with 10 bases identical to TRBD2. V trimming: 5 bases; J trimming: 5 bases; junction bases outside the gene matches: 10. The V gene's germline CDR1 is DFQATT and CDR2 SNEGSKA (reference sequence). This CDR3 has 15 residues. The CDR3: CSAARTSGLLDTQYF. Here the CDR3 DNA reads TGCAGTGCTGCCAGGACTAGCGGCTTATTAGATACGCAGTATTTT.

This clonotype was counted at least ten times. The chain is built from TRBV7-3 and TRBJ2-1; no reliable D call. The CDR3 is 13 residues long. Trimming removed 5 bases from V and 8 bases from J, with 13 bases in between. Per the germline V gene, CDR1 is SGHTA and CDR2 is FQGTGA. CDR3 sequence: CASSQGLIDEQFF. The CDR3 coding sequence is TGTGCCAGCAGCCAAGGCCTTATCGATGAGCAGTTCTTC.

This clonotype was recorded a few times. This chain joins TRBV12-3 or TRBV12-4 and TRBJ2-5; tentative D call: TRBD1 (6 bases). V lost 6 bases and J 0 bases, leaving 14 bases between the germline ends. The CDR3 totals 15 residues. The CDR3 DNA reads as TGTGCCAGCAGCACAGCAACAGGGTACCAAGAGACCCAGTACTTC. This translates into CASSTATGYQETQYF.

This sequence joins TRBV6-1 and TRBJ2-7; 13 positions match TRBD2. Germline-derived CDR1 and CDR2 are MNHNS and SASEGT. The CDR3 is 14 residues long. The V gene end was trimmed by 6 bases and the J gene end by 2 bases; junction bases not matched to a gene: 1. The CDR3 nucleotides are TGTGCCAGCAGAACTAGCGGGAGGGCCTACGAGCAGTACTTC. Translated: CASRTSGRAYEQYF.

This clonotype appeared many times. CDR3 DNA sequence: TGTGCCAGCAGTTACCCGACAGTTACGGCGGGATCGTTCTACGAGCAGTACTTC. Translated, it gives CASSYPTVTAGSFYEQYF. The V gene is TRBV6-2 or TRBV6-3, the J gene TRBJ2-7, with D perhaps TRBD2 (6 bases). This CDR3 has 18 amino acids. The V gene's germline CDR1 is MNHEY and CDR2 SVGEGT. Trimming removed 2 bases at V and 3 bases at J, with 23 bases between.

This sequence joins TRBV19 and TRBJ2-1; TRBD1 might be the D (6 bases). Germline V gene data show CDR1 as LNHDA and CDR2 as SQIVND (reference sequence). Trimming cost V 5 bases and J 10 bases, with 24 bases left between them. This CDR3 is built from 16 residues. CDR3 region: CASSPLGRGEPREQFF. The CDR3 nucleotides are TGTGCCAGTAGTCCCCTGGGCAGGGGAGAACCACGGGAGCAGTTCTTC.

This clonotype was seen more than once but under ten times. V is TRBV20-1 and J is TRBJ2-7; unclear D gene. CDR1 and CDR2 (germline): DFQATT, SNEGSKA (reference sequence). The CDR3 has 13 residues. V shed 0 bases and J shed 4 bases, with 10 bases lying between them. Written as DNA, the CDR3 is TGCAGTGCTAGAGACCGACGGTGGTACGAGCAGTACTTC. Translation: CSARDRRWYEQYF.

This clonotype was seen only a few times. This chain joins TRBV29-1 and TRBJ2-3; 10 bases are a match to TRBD2. The trim removed 3 bases at V and 4 bases at J, leaving 7 bases unmatched. This CDR3 region has 15 residues. CDR1 SQVTM and CDR2 ANQGSEA come from the germline V gene. Here the CDR3 reads CSVDWLAGDPDTQYF. DNA for the CDR3: TGCAGCGTTGATTGGCTAGCGGGAGACCCAGATACGCAGTATTTT.